Listed below are T cell receptor beta chains from one sample, sequenced in a study of shared clonotypes between healthy human individuals. This table comes from immunoSEQ multiplex PCR, and its TCRdb copy is limited to in-frame clones, with some not included. The table lists about 2 million clones, about 95% of them singletons. Sequenced: naive CD8+ T cells sorted from blood. The receptor set was obtained from a man younger than 35 in good health. Each CDR3 is given without its conserved first and last residue. The order of the fields is V gene, CDR3 protein.

TRBV7-9 | ASSLAGTFDTQY
TRBV27 | ASRPIPGQIYNEQF
TRBV30 | AWSLSGPYEQY
TRBV6-5 | ASSPNTGELF
TRBV27 | ASSLSKGYRSYEQY
TRBV7-9 | ASSLKSSGEAF
TRBV7-8 | ASSFVRSHSYEQY
TRBV6-1 | ASSGASPLH
TRBV27 | ASRGQIGTANGYT
TRBV29-1 | SVEDRTKVADYGYT
TRBV2 | ASQTGSDTQY
TRBV4-3 | ASSQDAFGVAGETNTGELF
TRBV7-8 | ASSLGLASGPYEQY
TRBV19 | ASSRTSGRADEQY
TRBV7-6 | ASSKETGGAYEQY
TRBV5-4 | ASSLRGAGTEAF
TRBV4-1 | ASSQAFLGQVDEQY
TRBV27 | ASSLFRGETQY
TRBV11-2 | ASSPSPVAGGGREQY
TRBV9 | ASSVYTGGADTGELF
TRBV5-6 | ASSRDGPNYGYT
TRBV6-6 | ASSGTGDYEQY
TRBV9 | ASRQQGNTGELF
TRBV2 | ASRPYYEQY
TRBV30 | ASAALTYEQY
TRBV11-2 | ASSSRDSANYGYT
TRBV27 | ASSLVPLDRDQETQY
TRBV14 | ASSHRPKWGITNEKLF
TRBV11-3 | ASSPGTGSDEQY
TRBV27 | ASSFVGAQTDTQY
TRBV13 | ASSLKGGQETQY
TRBV6-5 | ASSDSTGRETQY
TRBV10-3 | ATLPGEGGATNEKLF
TRBV7-9 | ASSLVTGVLYEQY
TRBV27 | ASSLSRDYGTQY
TRBV5-4 | ASSNLPGQGPTDTQY
TRBV29-1 | SVEETRDRGDYEQY
TRBV7-9 | ASRGGDADTQY
TRBV6-1 | ASISHGYEQY
TRBV6-5 | ASSPGTLYEQY
TRBV7-2 | ASSPRLAGGAGELF
TRBV28 | ASSFVGYGYT
TRBV4-3 | ASRDTPQGTGELF
TRBV6-1 | ASSDDGYGYT
TRBV6-5 | ASSEANNEQF
TRBV6-5 | ASRPLGDWGYT
TRBV6-6 | ASSYTYGTPTYEQY
TRBV27 | ASSLSPGAVNGYT
TRBV10-2 | ASTQTYGREAYEQY
TRBV4-3 | ASSQGSSTEQY
TRBV9 | ASSLRGSGGMNTGELF
TRBV6-6 | ASSYLETQY
TRBV30 | AWAEAPYEQY